The rows below give T cell receptor beta chains drawn from one sample of a study of CD8+ T cells in alopecia areata. The data were produced by immunoSEQ multiplex PCR, yet TCRdb's version contains in-frame clones alone and is incomplete. This sample carries hundreds of thousands of clones, roughly 60% of them seen once, and the ten largest clones take about 0.88%. Sequencing was performed on CD4+ T cells sorted from blood, taken around week 54, from a patient treated with tofacitinib. The source of these receptors is a human donor with alopecia areata. The CDR3 runs from the conserved cysteine through the conserved F or W. The order of the fields is CDR3 DNA, CDR3 protein, D gene, clone size, J gene, V gene. D genes are given only for firm matches. Some rows have no size entry. The others give once, few or many, or a class for an expanded clone.

cdr3_nt: TGTGCCAGCAGCTTGTACACCGGGGAGCTGTTTTTT
cdr3_aa: CASSLYTGELFF
d_call: -
clone_size: few
j_call: TRBJ2-2
v_call: TRBV7-3

cdr3_nt: TGTGCCAGCAGCTTAGGCGGGGCAATGCCCGGGATGGATACGCAGTATTTT
cdr3_aa: CASSLGGAMPGMDTQYF
d_call: -
clone_size: -
j_call: TRBJ2-3
v_call: TRBV7-3

cdr3_nt: TGTGCCAGCAGCTTAACGGCAGAGATAAGCACAGATACGCAGTATTTT
cdr3_aa: CASSLTAEISTDTQYF
d_call: -
clone_size: few
j_call: TRBJ2-3
v_call: TRBV7-6

cdr3_nt: TGTGCCTGGAGTGTGGGACAGCTCTACGAGCAGTACTTC
cdr3_aa: CAWSVGQLYEQYF
d_call: TRBD1
clone_size: -
j_call: TRBJ2-7
v_call: TRBV30

cdr3_nt: TGTGCCGTACCCAGGGGGCAAGTTACGAATTCACCCCTCCACTTT
cdr3_aa: CAVPRGQVTNSPLHF
d_call: TRBD1
clone_size: -
j_call: TRBJ1-6
v_call: TRBV7-9

cdr3_nt: TGTGCCAGCAGTTTCTCCGGTACTAGTGTCGCCGGGGAGCTGTTTTTT
cdr3_aa: CASSFSGTSVAGELFF
d_call: -
clone_size: -
j_call: TRBJ2-2
v_call: TRBV7-9

cdr3_nt: TGTGCCAGAAAGCCGGGACATCCAAATTCACCCCTCCACTTT
cdr3_aa: CARKPGHPNSPLHF
d_call: -
clone_size: -
j_call: TRBJ1-6
v_call: TRBV2

cdr3_nt: TGTGCCAGCAGCCGCGGGACTAGCGTGAACAATGAGCAGTTCTTC
cdr3_aa: CASSRGTSVNNEQFF
d_call: TRBD2
clone_size: -
j_call: TRBJ2-1
v_call: TRBV14

cdr3_nt: TGTGCCAGCAGCTTAGCGGGGGCTCAAGAGACCCAGTACTTC
cdr3_aa: CASSLAGAQETQYF
d_call: -
clone_size: -
j_call: TRBJ2-5
v_call: TRBV7-2

cdr3_nt: TGTGCCAGCAGTGAAATGGCGGGGGGTTACAATGAGCAGTTCTTC
cdr3_aa: CASSEMAGGYNEQFF
d_call: TRBD2
clone_size: -
j_call: TRBJ2-1
v_call: TRBV2

cdr3_nt: TGTGCCAGCAGTTCCCTGACAGGGTTTGGCTACACCTTC
cdr3_aa: CASSSLTGFGYTF
d_call: TRBD1
clone_size: -
j_call: TRBJ1-2
v_call: TRBV6-6

cdr3_nt: TGTGCCATCAGCCAGGGGACCCTAGGGACAGATACGCAGTATTTT
cdr3_aa: CAISQGTLGTDTQYF
d_call: -
clone_size: few
j_call: TRBJ2-3
v_call: TRBV10-3

cdr3_nt: TGTGCCTGGAGCGTCAGGGGGAACACTGAAGCTTTCTTT
cdr3_aa: CAWSVRGNTEAFF
d_call: -
clone_size: -
j_call: TRBJ1-1
v_call: TRBV30

cdr3_nt: TGTGCCAGCAGCCTGACAGGGAACTCCTACGAGCAGTACTTC
cdr3_aa: CASSLTGNSYEQYF
d_call: TRBD1
clone_size: -
j_call: TRBJ2-7
v_call: TRBV7-2

cdr3_nt: TGTGCCAGCAGCATAGGGGCCGTCCAACAAGAGACCCAGTACTTC
cdr3_aa: CASSIGAVQQETQYF
d_call: -
clone_size: once
j_call: TRBJ2-5
v_call: TRBV9

cdr3_nt: TGTGCCAGCAGTCCTAGGGGGGATGATGGCTACACCTTC
cdr3_aa: CASSPRGDDGYTF
d_call: -
clone_size: -
j_call: TRBJ1-2
v_call: TRBV6-6

cdr3_nt: TGTGCCTGGAGTACCGGGACAGGGTTGGAGGCCAAAAACATTCAGTACTTC
cdr3_aa: CAWSTGTGLEAKNIQYF
d_call: TRBD1
clone_size: few
j_call: TRBJ2-4
v_call: TRBV30

cdr3_nt: TGCAGCGTGGGGGCTCTAGTTGGTGGAAACACCATATATTTT
cdr3_aa: CSVGALVGGNTIYF
d_call: -
clone_size: -
j_call: TRBJ1-3
v_call: TRBV29-1

cdr3_nt: TGTGCCAGCAGTGAAAGGACATACTCCTACGAGCAGTACTTC
cdr3_aa: CASSERTYSYEQYF
d_call: -
clone_size: -
j_call: TRBJ2-7
v_call: TRBV2

cdr3_nt: TGTGCCAGCAGTTTATGGGGCACAGATACGCAGTATTTT
cdr3_aa: CASSLWGTDTQYF
d_call: -
clone_size: -
j_call: TRBJ2-3
v_call: TRBV27

cdr3_nt: TGCGCCAGCAGCGCCGTACAGGGGGCCCCTGAAGCTTTCTTT
cdr3_aa: CASSAVQGAPEAFF
d_call: TRBD1
clone_size: -
j_call: TRBJ1-1
v_call: TRBV5-1

cdr3_nt: TGTGCCAGCAGCACACAGGGGGAAACGCAGTATTTT
cdr3_aa: CASSTQGETQYF
d_call: TRBD1
clone_size: few
j_call: TRBJ2-3
v_call: TRBV11-1

cdr3_nt: TGTGCCTGGATTAACCCCCTAGGTCGTACAGCCAACTCTGGGGCCAACGTCCTGACTTTC
cdr3_aa: CAWINPLGRTANSGANVLTF
d_call: -
clone_size: -
j_call: TRBJ2-6
v_call: TRBV30

cdr3_nt: TGTGCCAGCAGCTCGGACAGGGGATCGGCGGGCTACGAGCAGTACTTC
cdr3_aa: CASSSDRGSAGYEQYF
d_call: TRBD1
clone_size: -
j_call: TRBJ2-7
v_call: TRBV5-6

cdr3_nt: TGTGCCTGGACGTGGGGGGGCAGACCCAGCGAGCAGTACTTC
cdr3_aa: CAWTWGGRPSEQYF
d_call: -
clone_size: -
j_call: TRBJ2-7
v_call: TRBV30

cdr3_nt: TGTGCCAGCACCCCAGGGGGGTATGGCTACACCTTC
cdr3_aa: CASTPGGYGYTF
d_call: TRBD1
clone_size: -
j_call: TRBJ1-2
v_call: TRBV6-1

cdr3_nt: TGCAGCGTTGAAGATGTGAGGGGTTACCCCAAGGAGCAGTTCTTC
cdr3_aa: CSVEDVRGYPKEQFF
d_call: -
clone_size: once
j_call: TRBJ2-1
v_call: TRBV29-1

cdr3_nt: TGTGCCAGCAGCTCCGCCGGGACACCGTTTGAAGCTTTCTTT
cdr3_aa: CASSSAGTPFEAFF
d_call: -
clone_size: few
j_call: TRBJ1-1
v_call: TRBV7-2

cdr3_nt: TGTGCCAGTATGAGGACGGATTCCTACGAGCAGTACTTC
cdr3_aa: CASMRTDSYEQYF
d_call: -
clone_size: -
j_call: TRBJ2-7
v_call: TRBV6-5

cdr3_nt: TGTGCCAGCAGTTTCGGGACTCGAGATGGCTACACCTTC
cdr3_aa: CASSFGTRDGYTF
d_call: -
clone_size: few
j_call: TRBJ1-2
v_call: TRBV6-5

cdr3_nt: TGTGCCAGCTCATCCCGACAGGCCTACGAGCAGTACTTC
cdr3_aa: CASSSRQAYEQYF
d_call: -
clone_size: -
j_call: TRBJ2-7
v_call: TRBV18

cdr3_nt: TGTGCCAGCAGTTATGTGTGGACAGGGGGCTACGAGCAGTACTTC
cdr3_aa: CASSYVWTGGYEQYF
d_call: TRBD1
clone_size: -
j_call: TRBJ2-7
v_call: TRBV6-5

cdr3_nt: TGTGCCACCGAGGAAGGAACCAAAAACATTCAGTACTTC
cdr3_aa: CATEEGTKNIQYF
d_call: -
clone_size: many
j_call: TRBJ2-4
v_call: TRBV19

cdr3_nt: TGTGCCAGCAGTTTAATCGGGGCAGGGCGGGAGAACACTGAAGCTTTCTTT
cdr3_aa: CASSLIGAGRENTEAFF
d_call: -
clone_size: few
j_call: TRBJ1-1
v_call: TRBV28

cdr3_nt: TGTGCCAGCAGCTTGCGCCTAGCGGGGGGAGAGACCCAGTACTTC
cdr3_aa: CASSLRLAGGETQYF
d_call: TRBD2
clone_size: -
j_call: TRBJ2-5
v_call: TRBV5-6

cdr3_nt: TGTGCCAGCTCACCACGGGACACTGAAGCTTTCTTT
cdr3_aa: CASSPRDTEAFF
d_call: -
clone_size: -
j_call: TRBJ1-1
v_call: TRBV18

cdr3_nt: TGTGCCAGCAGCATTGGACTAGCGTTGATATACGAGCAGTACTTC
cdr3_aa: CASSIGLALIYEQYF
d_call: TRBD2
clone_size: -
j_call: TRBJ2-7
v_call: TRBV7-8

cdr3_nt: TGTGCCAGCTCATTGGACAGTTCCTCCTACGAGCAGTACTTC
cdr3_aa: CASSLDSSSYEQYF
d_call: -
clone_size: -
j_call: TRBJ2-7
v_call: TRBV18

cdr3_nt: TGTGCCAGCAGCGTAGGGGGGACAGCATCCCCAGGGGACAATGAGCAGTTCTTC
cdr3_aa: CASSVGGTASPGDNEQFF
d_call: TRBD1
clone_size: -
j_call: TRBJ2-1
v_call: TRBV9

cdr3_nt: TGTGCCAGCAGTCCCCAGGGAAGGGGGAATCAGCCCCAGCATTTT
cdr3_aa: CASSPQGRGNQPQHF
d_call: -
clone_size: few
j_call: TRBJ1-5
v_call: TRBV27

cdr3_nt: TGTGCCAGCAGCCAGACAGATTCTGGAAACACCATATATTTT
cdr3_aa: CASSQTDSGNTIYF
d_call: -
clone_size: few
j_call: TRBJ1-3
v_call: TRBV9

cdr3_nt: TGCGCCAGCAGCTTGGCCGACAGGAGCTCTGGAAACACCATATATTTT
cdr3_aa: CASSLADRSSGNTIYF
d_call: -
clone_size: -
j_call: TRBJ1-3
v_call: TRBV5-1

cdr3_nt: TGTGCCAGTAGTTCCTCTTCAAGGGCAGGGGGCATAAACTATGGCTACACCTTC
cdr3_aa: CASSSSSRAGGINYGYTF
d_call: TRBD1
clone_size: -
j_call: TRBJ1-2
v_call: TRBV19

cdr3_nt: TGTGCCAGCAGCCGTGGCAGGGCAGATACGCAGTATTTT
cdr3_aa: CASSRGRADTQYF
d_call: -
clone_size: -
j_call: TRBJ2-3
v_call: TRBV5-6

cdr3_nt: TGTGCCAGCAGCCTCCTAGAGACCCAGTACTTC
cdr3_aa: CASSLLETQYF
d_call: -
clone_size: -
j_call: TRBJ2-5
v_call: TRBV13

cdr3_nt: TGTGCCGTCCGGGGCGCTGCAGGGGGTACGCAGTATTTT
cdr3_aa: CAVRGAAGGTQYF
d_call: TRBD1
clone_size: few
j_call: TRBJ2-3
v_call: TRBV19

cdr3_nt: TGTGCCTGGAGTCCCCCGGACAGGCCCAACACTGAAGCTTTCTTT
cdr3_aa: CAWSPPDRPNTEAFF
d_call: TRBD1
clone_size: few
j_call: TRBJ1-1
v_call: TRBV30

cdr3_nt: TGTGCCAGCAGCTCCAATACGGGCGTCCATAATTCACCCCTCCACTTT
cdr3_aa: CASSSNTGVHNSPLHF
d_call: -
clone_size: few
j_call: TRBJ1-6
v_call: TRBV9

cdr3_nt: TGTGCCAGCAGCTTACGGGGGCCCACAGATACGCAGTATTTT
cdr3_aa: CASSLRGPTDTQYF
d_call: -
clone_size: once
j_call: TRBJ2-3
v_call: TRBV7-3

cdr3_nt: TGCAGCGTTGTAAGGCAGGGCCCTAACTATGGCTACACCTTC
cdr3_aa: CSVVRQGPNYGYTF
d_call: -
clone_size: -
j_call: TRBJ1-2
v_call: TRBV29-1

cdr3_nt: TGTGCCTGGAGCCCGGACAGGGGCTATGGCTACACCTTC
cdr3_aa: CAWSPDRGYGYTF
d_call: TRBD1
clone_size: -
j_call: TRBJ1-2
v_call: TRBV30

cdr3_nt: TGTGCCAGCAGTCAGACAGGGACCTACGAGCAGTACTTC
cdr3_aa: CASSQTGTYEQYF
d_call: TRBD1
clone_size: -
j_call: TRBJ2-7
v_call: TRBV6-6

cdr3_nt: TGTGCCAGCAGCGAGGGGTTGGCCTATGGCTACACCTTC
cdr3_aa: CASSEGLAYGYTF
d_call: -
clone_size: -
j_call: TRBJ1-2
v_call: TRBV11-1